The 27 T cell receptor beta chains given below trace back to one sample, sequenced in a study of blood T cell repertoires in COVID-19. The table came from immunoSEQ multiplex PCR; TCRdb's copy has only in-frame clones and leaves some out. The sample comprises 100,000 or so clones, around four fifths of which are singletons, and roughly a third rests with the top ten. What was sequenced was peripheral blood. These receptors originate from a man in his 70s with active or convalescent COVID-19.

V and J are TRBV5-5 and TRBJ1-2; 10 bases fit TRBD1. V trimming: 4 bases; J trimming: 0 bases; junction bases outside the gene matches: 6. Germline CDR1 reads SGHKS; CDR2 reads YYEKEE (reference sequence). The CDR3 has 16 residues. CDR3 nucleotides: TGTGCCAGCAGCCCGGGGACAGGGGCAGCTAACTATGGCTACACCTTC. As protein: CASSPGTGAANYGYTF.

The chain carries TRBV30 and TRBJ1-1, with unresolved D. Trimming took off 6 bases at V and 8 bases at J, with 22 bases between the two ends. Germline V gene sequence: CDR1 GTSNPN, CDR2 SVGIG (reference sequence). This CDR3 has 14 residues. CDR3 DNA sequence: TGTGCCTGCCGCCAACTCCGACCGGGGAACGAAGCTTTCTTT. It translates to CACRQLRPGNEAFF.

This clone showed up just a few times. This sequence joins TRBV5-4 and TRBJ2-7; 10 positions match TRBD2. The V gene end was trimmed by 4 bases and the J gene end by 2 bases; junction bases not matched to a gene: 9. This CDR3 has 16 residues. Germline CDR1 and CDR2: SGHNT and YYREEE (reference sequence). CDR3: CASSPGWTSGPYEQYF. CDR3 nucleotides: TGTGCCAGCAGCCCGGGTTGGACTAGCGGTCCCTACGAGCAGTACTTC.

The chain joins TRBV28 to TRBJ1-6, with 10 bases fitting TRBD1. The germline V gene has CDR1 MDHEN and CDR2 SYDVKM. The CDR3 is made up of 13 amino acids. With 7 bases clipped from V and 10 bases from J, the junction kept 4 bases outside the gene matches. DNA of the CDR3: TGTGCCAGCAACCGGGACAGGGGATCACCCCTCCACTTT. It yields the protein CASNRDRGSPLHF.

This chain joins TRBV4-3 and TRBJ1-2; the D gene is possibly TRBD1 (5 bases). CDR3 size: 14 residues. The V gene lost 0 bases and the J gene lost 7 bases, with 12 bases spanning the gap. Germline CDR1 is LGHNA and CDR2 is YSLEER. In nucleotides, the CDR3 is TGCGCCAGCAGCCAAGAATTGCAGGGAAGTGGCTACACCTTC. This gives the protein CASSQELQGSGYTF.

The chain joins TRBV14 to TRBJ2-3; D uncertain. From germline, CDR1 is SGHDN and CDR2 FVKESK. CDR3 size: 11 residues. V lost 1 base and J lost 7, with 3 bases in between. In nucleotides, the CDR3 is TGTGCCAGCAGCCAAGCGTATACGCAGTATTTT. This translates into CASSQAYTQYF.

This clone was recorded a few times. The CDR3 here is CASSEEGGANTEAFF. Written as DNA, the CDR3 is TGTGCCAGCAGTGAAGAAGGGGGGGCGAACACTGAAGCTTTCTTT. The genes are TRBV6-1 and TRBJ1-1; D is possibly TRBD1 (6 bases). The CDR3 runs 15 residues. Germline V gene lookup returns CDR1 MNHNS and CDR2 SASEGT. The V end lost 1 base, the J end lost 1 base, and 10 bases lay between the germline ends.

The rearrangement joins TRBV5-4 to TRBJ1-2; D is possibly TRBD1 (6 bases). V was clipped by 4 bases and J by 2 bases, with 12 bases between them. Germline assignment: CDR1 SGHNT and CDR2 YYREEE (reference sequence). This CDR3 region has 14 residues. CDR3 sequence reads: CASSLIQGNYGYTF. As DNA, the CDR3 is TGTGCCAGCAGCCTAATTCAGGGGAACTATGGCTACACCTTC.

This rearrangement joins TRBV24-1 to TRBJ2-3; possibly TRBD1 for D (5 bases). The V end was cut by 5 bases, the J end by 3 bases, with 20 bases between. This CDR3 is 17 amino acids long. The germline V gene has CDR1 KGHDR and CDR2 SFDVKD. CDR3 sequence: CATSAHPGPERTDTQYF. DNA for the CDR3: TGTGCCACCAGTGCTCATCCAGGGCCCGAACGGACAGATACGCAGTATTTT.

The chain combines TRBV6-5 with TRBJ2-3; 14 nucleotides align to TRBD2. Germline V gene sequence: CDR1 MNHEY, CDR2 SVGAGI. This CDR3 is built from 16 residues. V lost 4 bases, J lost 3 bases, and 3 bases stayed unmatched. The CDR3 DNA sequence: TGTGCCAGCAGTTGGGGGACTAGCGGGGGTACAGATACGCAGTATTTT. Translating it yields CASSWGTSGGTDTQYF.

This chain links TRBV4-2 with TRBJ1-4; D gene uncertain. V lost 0 bases to trimming and J lost 7 bases, with 15 bases between them. Looked up from germline, CDR1 is LGHNA and CDR2 is YNFKEQ. This CDR3 is 16 amino acids long. The CDR3 reads CASSQDSQREGEKLFF. In DNA form, the CDR3 reads TGTGCCAGCAGCCAAGATTCCCAGCGGGAGGGTGAAAAACTGTTTTTT.

The chain couples TRBV20-1 to TRBJ2-1; 9 nucleotides match TRBD1. V lost 3 bases, J lost 7 bases, and 4 bases stayed unmatched. Per the germline V gene, CDR1 is DFQATT and CDR2 is SNEGSKA (reference sequence). The CDR3 spans 13 residues. This chain's CDR3 is CSASTGGLNEQFF. CDR3 coding DNA: TGCAGTGCTAGTACAGGGGGCTTAAATGAGCAGTTCTTC.

In this sample, this clone turned up a few times. The chain recombines TRBV28 with TRBJ1-2; TRBD1 might be the D (6 bases). Between the trimmed V and J ends, which lost 1 base and 0 bases, there was a span of 12 bases. Germline values: CDR1 MDHEN, CDR2 SYDVKM. This CDR3 is built from 16 residues. CDR3 in DNA: TGTGCCAGCAGTTTATCAGGGGATGGGGCTAACTATGGCTACACCTTC. This codes for CASSLSGDGANYGYTF.

This chain uses TRBV2 with TRBJ2-7; 7 bases line up with TRBD1. This CDR3 region has 15 residues. The V gene's germline CDR1 is SNHLY and CDR2 FYNNEI. The ends lost 6 bases at V and 0 bases at J; junction bases unmatched: 8. CDR3 protein: CASREPGQLSYEQYF. As DNA, the CDR3 is TGTGCCAGCAGGGAGCCGGGACAGCTCTCCTACGAGCAGTACTTC.

The chain uses TRBV25-1 and TRBJ1-6; tentative D call: TRBD1 (6 bases). V dropped 5 bases and J dropped 0 bases, with 8 bases sitting between them. The CDR3 spans 15 residues. CDR1 and CDR2 (germline): MGHDK, SYGVNS. The chain's CDR3 is CASSQGSSYNSPLHF. The CDR3 DNA is TGTGCCAGCAGTCAGGGGAGCTCCTATAATTCACCCCTCCACTTT.

Only one count was recorded for this clone. The V gene is TRBV7-3, the J gene TRBJ2-1, with 7 bases matching TRBD2. With V trimmed by 5 bases and J by 0 bases, 7 bases remained unmatched. Germline values: CDR1 SGHTA, CDR2 FQGTGA. This CDR3 has 16 amino acids. The CDR3 region is CASSPPGGGSYNEQFF. DNA of the CDR3: TGTGCCAGCAGCCCCCCTGGCGGGGGCTCCTACAATGAGCAGTTCTTC.

The rearrangement joins TRBV3-1 (or the pseudogene TRBV3-2) to TRBJ2-7, with 10 bases lining up with TRBD1. The CDR3 has 14 amino acids. V gave up 3 bases and J gave up 7 bases; unmatched junction bases: 6. Germline-derived CDR1 and CDR2 are LGHDT and YNNKEL (reference sequence). CDR3 nucleotide sequence: TGTGCCAGCAGCCAGGACAGGGGGTCAGAAGAGCAGTACTTC. Translated: CASSQDRGSEEQYF.

V and J are TRBV6-5 and TRBJ1-2; a weak D match, TRBD1 (6 bases). Between the trimmed V and J ends, which lost 6 bases and 6 bases, there was a span of 11 bases. The CDR3 runs 12 residues. CDR1 and CDR2 from the germline V gene are MNHEY and SVGAGI. The CDR3 DNA follows: TGTGCCAGCAGCCTTCCAGGGGATGGCTACACCTTC. Its protein product is CASSLPGDGYTF.

J is TRBJ1-2 and V is TRBV4-3; D is perhaps TRBD1 (5 bases). Looked up from germline, CDR1 is LGHNA and CDR2 is YSLEER. Trimming removed 0 bases at V and 5 bases at J, with 10 bases between. The CDR3 consists of 14 residues. The CDR3 nucleotides read TGCGCCAGCAGCCAAGATCAGGGTCCGTATGGCTACACCTTC. Translation gives CASSQDQGPYGYTF.

CDR3 nucleotide sequence: TGTGCCAGCAGTCGCTACCCAGCGGGGAAAGAGACCCAGTACTTC. The encoded protein is CASSRYPAGKETQYF. The gene calls are TRBV6-6 and TRBJ2-5; 7 bases line up with TRBD2. With 5 bases clipped from V and 3 bases from J, the junction kept 9 bases outside the gene matches. Germline V gene data show CDR1 as MNHNY and CDR2 as SVGAGI (reference sequence). CDR3 length equals 15 residues.

This chain uses TRBV30 with TRBJ1-4; 9 bases align to TRBD1. This CDR3 has 15 amino acids. The trim removed 4 bases at V and 7 bases at J, leaving 10 bases unmatched. Germline V CDR1 and CDR2: GTSNPN, SVGIG (reference sequence). CDR3 protein: CAWNNRGTGSEKLFF. DNA of the CDR3: TGTGCCTGGAATAACCGGGGGACAGGGAGTGAAAAACTGTTTTTT.

There are a few counts of this clone. The gene calls are TRBV6-2 or TRBV6-3 and TRBJ2-7, with D possibly being TRBD2 (5 bases). Germline CDR1 is MNHEY and CDR2 is SVGEGT. The length of the CDR3 is 12 residues. Trimming took 4 bases from V and 3 from J, leaving 7 bases between them. CDR3 loop: CASSLRDYEQYF. The DNA for the CDR3 is TGTGCCAGCAGTTTGAGGGACTACGAGCAGTACTTC.

The J gene is TRBJ1-2, the V gene TRBV10-3; D might be TRBD1 (6 bases). V shed 6 bases and J shed 4 bases, with 9 bases lying between them. CDR1 is ENHRY, CDR2 SYGVKD, per germline. This CDR3 comprises 12 residues. CDR3 bases: TGTGCCATCAGCCCGGACAGCTATGGCTACACCTTC. It translates to CAISPDSYGYTF.

The chain links TRBV28 to TRBJ1-4; 9 positions agree with TRBD1. This CDR3 is 13 amino acids long. Trimming removed 5 bases from V and 15 bases from J; junction bases left unmatched: 10. Germline V CDR1 and CDR2: MDHEN, SYDVKM. CDR3 region: CASSLNRGRSVFF. CDR3 DNA: TGTGCCAGCAGTCTGAACAGGGGGCGTTCGGTGTTTTTT.

V and J are TRBV9 and TRBJ1-5; 10 nucleotides agree with TRBD1. CDR3 length: 16 amino acids. Unmatched junction bases numbered 6, after V lost 0 bases and J lost 6 bases. CDR1 is SGDLS and CDR2 is YYNGEE in the germline V gene. The CDR3 DNA reads TGTGCCAGCAGCGTAGGGTCCGGGACAGGGGTTCAGCCCCAGCATTTT. Its protein is CASSVGSGTGVQPQHF.

The chain has TRBV3-1 (or the pseudogene TRBV3-2) and TRBJ1-5; no clear D gene. This CDR3 contains 16 residues. Trimming took 1 base from V and 0 from J, leaving 10 bases between them. CDR1 and CDR2 from the germline V gene are LGHDT and YNNKEL (reference sequence). The CDR3 is CASSQGGSLSNQPQHF. DNA for the CDR3: TGTGCCAGCAGCCAAGGAGGCAGCCTTAGCAATCAGCCCCAGCATTTT.

The V and J genes are TRBV12-5 and TRBJ1-1; no definite D call. Trimming removed 2 bases from V and 5 bases from J, with 9 bases in between. The V gene's germline CDR1 is LGHNT and CDR2 FRNRAP. The CDR3 length is 13 residues. CDR3 amino acids: CASGLSGATEAFF. The CDR3 DNA reads TGTGCTAGTGGTTTGTCCGGAGCGACTGAAGCTTTCTTT.